The clone carrying this TCR beta chain was detected a few times. The second PCR ran roughly 6 to 11 cycles with a sample-barcoded 5' primer and J-beta primers. TCRdb analysed the 5' RACE reads with MiXCR anew, one entry per CDR3 protein. The top ten hold approximately 2.1% of the sample, which has 1.5 million to 2 million distinct CDR3 sequences, around half seen once. These data are taken from a study of blood T cells in healthy people across ages. The V and J ends lost 4 bases and 7 bases, in that order; junction bases with no gene match: 7. CDR3 size: 14 residues. Germline loops: CDR1 SGHRS, CDR2 YFSETQ.

This TCR came from a woman aged 40 to 50 in good health. V is TRBV5-1 and J is TRBJ2-3, with 9 bases matching TRBD2. What was sequenced was blood. This chain's CDR3 is CASSRGGADNTQYF. The CDR3 DNA reads as TGCGCCAGCAGCCGCGGGGGGGCAGATAATACGCAGTATTTT.